This TCR beta chain came from a study of shared clonotypes between healthy human individuals. The wider study: The people who gave samples were a couple of women and three men aged 18 to 49.

A word on this clone: Its cognate antigen is unknown.

Germline V CDR1 and CDR2: SGHTA, FQGNSA. V lost 0 bases and J 2 bases, leaving 8 bases between the germline ends. The CDR3 runs to 14 residues. Sorted-subset replicate PCRs used roughly 210 ng of genomic DNA. This amount corresponded to about 30,000 T cell genomes. Method: immunoSEQ multiplex PCR; TCRdb's copy keeps in-frame clones and lacks some. This repertoire shows 950,000 to 1,300,000 clones, roughly 80% found once; its top ten account for approximately 1.5%. Study-wide findings and caveats: Non-shared clonotypes displayed generation probabilities falling below those of clonotypes present in all four donors. With few donors, the genetic and exposure-history diversity represented was limited.

The sequencing sample was made of memory CD4+ T cells sorted from blood. Documented subset: CD45RA-negative fraction. The chain combines TRBV7-2 with TRBJ2-7; D unclear. The clonotype originates from a young man in good health. This chain's CDR3 is CASSLANSAYEQYF. The CDR3 nucleotides are TGTGCCAGCAGCTTAGCGAACAGCGCCTACGAGCAGTACTTC.